This T cell receptor beta chain was identified during a study of blood T cells in healthy people across ages. The use of a sample-barcoded 5' primer and a J-beta primer mix characterized a second PCR of 7 to 11 cycles. TCRdb recomputed calls from the 5' RACE reads with MiXCR, one row per CDR3 protein. The table includes some 760,000 distinct CDR3 sequences, 20% to 25% detected once. In the case of this clonotype: The antigen is unknown.

Regarding the study as a whole: A greater number of naive CD4+ cells and higher diversity distinguished long-lived donors from aged donors.

Germline CDR1 reads SGHTA; CDR2 reads FQGNSA. The CDR3 totals 14 residues. Trimming cost V 1 base and J 5 bases, with 9 bases left between them. The sample was also reused in another study, on T cells of mothers and their children. This second study notes: Maternal samples each gave over 9 million TCR beta CDR3 reads, and child samples 3 million to 3.5 million each.

The chain is built from TRBV7-2 and TRBJ1-5; unclear D gene. The clonotype comes from a boy aged 5-17 years in good health. Material: blood. CDR3 region: CASSLGANDQPQHF. The CDR3 DNA sequence: TGTGCCAGCAGCTTAGGGGCCAATGATCAGCCCCAGCATTTT.